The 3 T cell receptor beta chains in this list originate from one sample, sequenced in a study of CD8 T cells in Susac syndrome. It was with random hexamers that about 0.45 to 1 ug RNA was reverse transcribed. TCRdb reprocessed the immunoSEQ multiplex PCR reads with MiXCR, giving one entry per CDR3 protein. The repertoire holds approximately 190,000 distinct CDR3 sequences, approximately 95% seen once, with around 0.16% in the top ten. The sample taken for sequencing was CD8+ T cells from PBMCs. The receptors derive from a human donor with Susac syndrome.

CDR3: CASSLAYEQFF. The CDR3 DNA reads as TGTGCCAGCAGCTTAGCCTATGAGCAGTTCTTC. The chain recombines TRBV11-2 with TRBJ2-1, with no clear D. CDR3 length: 11 residues. In germline, CDR1 is SGHAT, CDR2 FQNNGV. Trimming removed 1 base from V and 8 bases from J, with 3 bases in between.

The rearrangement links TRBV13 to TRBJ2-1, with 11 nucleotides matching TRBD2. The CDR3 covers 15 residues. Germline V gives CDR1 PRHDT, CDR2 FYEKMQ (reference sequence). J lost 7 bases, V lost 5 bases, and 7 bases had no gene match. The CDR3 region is CASSTRLAGRNEQFF. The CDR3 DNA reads TGTGCCAGCAGCACACGACTAGCGGGGAGAAATGAGCAGTTCTTC.

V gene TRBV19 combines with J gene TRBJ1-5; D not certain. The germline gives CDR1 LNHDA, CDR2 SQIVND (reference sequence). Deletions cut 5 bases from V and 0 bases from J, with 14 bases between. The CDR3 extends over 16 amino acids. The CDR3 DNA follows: TGTGCCAGTAGTGGTCAGGCCGGGTATAGCAATCAGCCCCAGCATTTT. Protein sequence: CASSGQAGYSNQPQHF.